Described below is a single T cell receptor beta chain sequence and its context. Its cognate antigen is unknown. PCR or immunohistochemistry showed mismatch repair deficiency in every enrolled patient. A few pembrolizumab responders had their TCRs sequenced. TCRdb keeps only in-frame clones here, not all; method: immunoSEQ multiplex PCR. The table has 100,000 to 150,000 clones, roughly 90% seen once. The CDR3 is made up of 14 amino acids. V lost 10 bases to trimming and J lost 3 bases, with 16 bases between them. Looked up from germline, CDR1 is MNHEY and CDR2 is SVGAGI. This entry belongs to a study of PD-1 blockade in mismatch repair-deficient tumors. Study-wide points: Tumor-resident clones, often absent from pretreatment blood, expanded after pembrolizumab and then contracted.

This clonotype originated in an adult with mismatch repair-deficient cancer. Sequences were derived from peripheral blood, sampled approximately 69 weeks after starting pembrolizumab. This rearrangement joins TRBV6-5 to TRBJ2-1; perhaps TRBD2 as D (6 bases). CDR3: CATSFAGSYNEQFF. The CDR3 DNA follows: TGTGCCACCTCCTTTGCGGGGAGCTACAATGAGCAGTTCTTC.